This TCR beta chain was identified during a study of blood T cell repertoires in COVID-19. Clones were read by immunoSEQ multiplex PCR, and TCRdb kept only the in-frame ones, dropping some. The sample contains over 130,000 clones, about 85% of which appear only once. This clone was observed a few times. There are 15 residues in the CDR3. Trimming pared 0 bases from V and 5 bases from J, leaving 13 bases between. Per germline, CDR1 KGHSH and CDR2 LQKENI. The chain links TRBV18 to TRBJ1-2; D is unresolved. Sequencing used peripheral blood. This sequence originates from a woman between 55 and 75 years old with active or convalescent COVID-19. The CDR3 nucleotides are TGTGCCAGCTCACCACCGTTGGGCAGTGGATATGGCTACACCTTC. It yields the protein CASSPPLGSGYGYTF.